The source of this T cell receptor beta chain is a study of blood T cell repertoires in COVID-19 (dated by TCRdb to about 2020). Regarding the study in general: Samples from collaborators originated in the United States, Italy and Spain and spanned both the acute and convalescent phases of COVID-19. The material from the prospective study consisted of cDNA or gDNA derived from T cells, B-cell-depleted T cells, or PBMCs. Deeply sampled blood TCRbeta repertoires from subjects exposed to, actively infected with, or recovered from COVID-19 were included in the dataset. The repertoires were released in a freely available public database intended as a resource for research on the immune response to SARS-CoV-2. The samples were drawn from the first 160 participants of the ongoing ImmuneRACE study and from roughly 1,300 subjects provided by 6 global collaborators. Nearly every sample came with metadata listing a de-identified subject ID, COVID-19 status, age in years and sex. Where available, HLA class I and class II types were taken from metadata supplied by the sample provider and were not determined by assay-based typing. General study outcomes and caveats: How much clinical and demographic metadata was included differed by source and by participant, and the metadata was provided uncurated.

At one collaborating source in Seattle, patients were enrolled during active infection and were followed longitudinally through the course of disease. Each collaborating institution followed its own protocols to collect whole blood in K2EDTA tubes. For TCRbeta analysis, collaborators shipped samples in one of three forms: frozen whole blood, isolated PBMCs, or DNA extracted from either of those sample types. The CDR3 runs 14 residues from the cysteine to the phenylalanine. Solely the CDR3 DNA is kept, with 42 bases framed from the first base. CDR1 and CDR2, looked up from the germline V gene (reference sequence), are LNHDA and SQIVND. The V end loses 8 bases and the J end loses 0 bases, and a stretch of 10 bases separates them. To note about this clone: Its antigen specificity is not known. No much larger clonotype is one base removed from it; base qualities were not supplied.

TCRbeta CDR3 regions were amplified from genomic DNA by means of the immunoSEQ Assay, a bias-controlled multiplex PCR. The source study handled its data this way. The number of nucleated cells in each sample was estimated by amplification of reference gene primers within the assay. To quantify the absolute abundance of each unique TCRbeta CDR3 rearrangement, sequence reads were collapsed and filtered. For each sample, productive Simpson clonality was calculated as the square root of Simpson's diversity index across productive rearrangements. TCRdb provides this immuneACCESS table in a form limited to in-frame rearrangements. Some clones are lacking; in checked studies, under half of them reflect an unresolved V gene, and why the rest are absent is not known. The V and J calls and the clone size are those of that table, but D and trimming were determined from the DNA. A total of some 180,000 clones appear in this sample, approximately 83% of them only once. 6.5% to 9% of the sample is taken by the ten largest.

Material for sequencing was peripheral blood. This sequence originates from a woman between 40 and 50 years old with COVID-19, enrolled during active disease. The chain couples TRBV19 to TRBJ2-2; TRBD2 could be the D gene, as 5 bases match. The DNA sequence is TGTGCCAGTGGGAGATCTACGAACACCGGGGAGCTGTTTTTT. Translation gives CASGRSTNTGELFF.